What follows describes a single T cell receptor (beta chain). This entry comes from a study of cytotoxic CD8 clonotypes in ibrutinib-treated CLL. Profiled with immunoSEQ multiplex PCR; TCRdb holds only in-frame clones, not every one. The repertoire holds over 150,000 clones, with roughly 77% as singletons. This CDR3 region has 16 residues. In germline, CDR1 is MNHNS, CDR2 SASEGT. The J segment lost 8 bases and the V segment lost 4 bases, leaving 12 bases of the junction unmatched. This specimen consisted of PBMCs, obtained after 12 months of ibrutinib treatment. The chain combines TRBV6-1 with TRBJ2-1; 9 nucleotides agree with TRBD2. The clonotype originates from a human donor with chronic lymphocytic leukemia. This chain's CDR3 is CASSVSLAGSNDEQFF. The CDR3 region has the DNA TGTGCCAGCAGTGTGTCACTAGCGGGTTCGAACGATGAGCAGTTCTTC.